These 3 T cell receptor beta chains were all obtained from the same sample, sequenced in a study of CD8 T cells in Susac syndrome. Reverse transcription of roughly 0.5 to 1 ug RNA was carried out with random hexamers. TCRdb reanalysed the immunoSEQ multiplex PCR reads using MiXCR and keeps one entry per CDR3 protein. The repertoire holds under 200,000 distinct CDR3 sequences, with around 94% as singletons. The sequencing input was CD4+ T cells from PBMCs. These TCRs come from a human donor in good health.

V gene TRBV6-5 combines with J gene TRBJ1-1; the D gene is possibly TRBD1 (5 bases). Trimming cost V 2 bases and J 1 base, with 8 bases left between them. The CDR3 loop spans 14 amino acids. From germline, CDR1 is MNHEY and CDR2 SVGAGI. Here the CDR3 reads CASSYLTGNTEAFF. The CDR3 nucleotides read TGTGCCAGCAGTTACCTCACAGGGAACACTGAAGCTTTCTTT.

This chain joins TRBV5-1 and TRBJ2-3; D is ambiguous. The CDR3 has 15 residues. V lost 0 bases and J 1 base, leaving 9 bases between the germline ends. Germline lookup yields CDR1 SGHRS and CDR2 YFSETQ. CDR3 coding DNA: TGCGCCAGCAGCTTGGGGTCGCAGCGCACAGATACGCAGTATTTT. Translation: CASSLGSQRTDTQYF.

V gene TRBV3-1 combines with J gene TRBJ1-1, with a weak D call TRBD1 (6 bases). Germline CDR1 is LGHDT and CDR2 is YNNKEL (reference sequence). CDR3 length: 12 residues. The V and J ends lost 3 bases and 9 bases respectively, with 11 bases between them. The CDR3 bases are TGTGCCAGCAGCCAGGCGGACAGAAAAGCTTTCTTT. Translated, it gives CASSQADRKAFF. The full variable domain, its missing parts supplied by reference TRBV3-1 and TRBJ1-1, is DTAVSQTPKYLVTQMGNDKSIKCEQNLGHDTMYWYKQDSKKFLKIMFSYNNKELIINETVPNRFSPKSPDKAHLNLHINSLELGDSAVYFCASSQADRKAFFGQGTRLTVV.